This is a list of T cell receptor beta chains from one sample in a study of T cells expressing NK-cell markers. TCRdb re-called the 5' RACE reads, yielding one record per CDR3 amino acid sequence without DNA. The sample spans some 390,000 distinct CDR3 sequences; the ten largest clones claim about 10%. Material for sequencing was blood T cells: a sorted CD56 or NKG2C T cell subset, CD4+ or CD8+ T cells, or bulk PBMC T cells (not recorded which). The receptors derive from a woman between 45 and 65 years old in good health. The CDR3 runs from the conserved cysteine through the conserved F or W. Each record gives: V gene, J gene, CDR3 protein.

V: TRBV24-1
J: TRBJ2-1
CDR3: CATSAGPGGASAYNEQFF

V: TRBV24-1
J: TRBJ2-5
CDR3: CASGTSGLETQYF

V: TRBV10-3
J: TRBJ1-1
CDR3: CAISDLGNMNTEAFF

V: TRBV10-3
J: TRBJ2-5
CDR3: CAISKEDRETQYF

V: TRBV2
J: TRBJ2-1
CDR3: CASELAGVGNEQFF

V: TRBV5-5
J: TRBJ2-5
CDR3: CASSQLPQETQYF

V: TRBV5-1
J: TRBJ2-5
CDR3: CASSLVRGGETQYF

V: TRBV29-1
J: TRBJ2-5
CDR3: CSAERDSAETQYF

V: TRBV6-5
J: TRBJ1-6
CDR3: CASSPPNSPLHF

V: TRBV12-3/TRBV12-4
J: TRBJ2-3
CDR3: CASRPSGRAGAADTQYF

V: TRBV29-1
J: TRBJ1-2
CDR3: CSETGQGAGYTF

V: TRBV27
J: TRBJ1-4
CDR3: CASSLKGQGNEKLFF

V: TRBV7-9
J: TRBJ2-3
CDR3: CASSHIGQRNPDTQYF

V: TRBV3-1
J: TRBJ2-5
CDR3: CASEGKGTAQYF

V: TRBV20-1
J: TRBJ2-7
CDR3: CSARGGGLNHYEQYF

V: TRBV5-1
J: TRBJ2-3
CDR3: CASTELQGPDTQYF

V: TRBV7-9
J: TRBJ2-3
CDR3: CASTIMGTLTDTQYF

V: TRBV2
J: TRBJ2-3
CDR3: CASSVGLASFTDTQYF

V: TRBV12-3/TRBV12-4
J: TRBJ1-1
CDR3: CASTSVLNTEAFF

V: TRBV25-1
J: TRBJ1-2
CDR3: CASSDRDSFSGYTF

V: TRBV20-1
J: TRBJ2-3
CDR3: CSARIPGGASDTQYF

V: TRBV10-3
J: TRBJ2-2
CDR3: CAIEGQNTGELFF

V: TRBV2
J: TRBJ2-7
CDR3: CASGGQGAVGEQYF

V: TRBV20-1
J: TRBJ2-3
CDR3: CSAIKSSGRGTDTQYF

V: TRBV19
J: TRBJ2-7
CDR3: CASSISGTAYEQYF

V: TRBV27
J: TRBJ1-5
CDR3: CASSGPGPFEPQHF

V: TRBV3-1
J: TRBJ2-2
CDR3: CASSLVGGRGELFF

V: TRBV11-2
J: TRBJ2-1
CDR3: CASSLVTGGAYNEQFF

V: TRBV7-9
J: TRBJ2-2
CDR3: CASQGQGKLRDTGELFF

V: TRBV6-2/TRBV6-3
J: TRBJ2-1
CDR3: CASSLGAGAEQFF

V: TRBV12-3/TRBV12-4
J: TRBJ2-3
CDR3: CASSSTPSMDRTDTQYF

V: TRBV20-1
J: TRBJ2-7
CDR3: CSARVAGYEQYF

V: TRBV4-1
J: TRBJ2-1
CDR3: CASSRLGWRGRFNNEQFF

V: TRBV6-6
J: TRBJ2-2
CDR3: CASSYWVPGQGATGELFF

V: TRBV29-1
J: TRBJ2-3
CDR3: CSLVGLANTQYF

V: TRBV6-2/TRBV6-3
J: TRBJ2-7
CDR3: CASSSSGSSYEQYF

V: TRBV12-3/TRBV12-4
J: TRBJ2-7
CDR3: CASRARGPSSYEQYF

V: TRBV4-1
J: TRBJ1-4
CDR3: CASSPRQLNEKLFF

V: TRBV18
J: TRBJ2-3
CDR3: CASLRTGGIDTQYF

V: TRBV20-1
J: TRBJ2-3
CDR3: CSAREHGRSSDTQYF

V: TRBV5-6
J: TRBJ1-4
CDR3: CASSPGQENEKLFF

V: TRBV7-7
J: TRBJ2-3
CDR3: CASSLEVGDDTQYF

V: TRBV7-2
J: TRBJ2-1
CDR3: CASSLASGSFNEQFF

V: TRBV3-1
J: TRBJ2-7
CDR3: CASSQDRARGKYEQYF

V: TRBV7-9
J: TRBJ2-2
CDR3: CASSRAEPGLASGELFF